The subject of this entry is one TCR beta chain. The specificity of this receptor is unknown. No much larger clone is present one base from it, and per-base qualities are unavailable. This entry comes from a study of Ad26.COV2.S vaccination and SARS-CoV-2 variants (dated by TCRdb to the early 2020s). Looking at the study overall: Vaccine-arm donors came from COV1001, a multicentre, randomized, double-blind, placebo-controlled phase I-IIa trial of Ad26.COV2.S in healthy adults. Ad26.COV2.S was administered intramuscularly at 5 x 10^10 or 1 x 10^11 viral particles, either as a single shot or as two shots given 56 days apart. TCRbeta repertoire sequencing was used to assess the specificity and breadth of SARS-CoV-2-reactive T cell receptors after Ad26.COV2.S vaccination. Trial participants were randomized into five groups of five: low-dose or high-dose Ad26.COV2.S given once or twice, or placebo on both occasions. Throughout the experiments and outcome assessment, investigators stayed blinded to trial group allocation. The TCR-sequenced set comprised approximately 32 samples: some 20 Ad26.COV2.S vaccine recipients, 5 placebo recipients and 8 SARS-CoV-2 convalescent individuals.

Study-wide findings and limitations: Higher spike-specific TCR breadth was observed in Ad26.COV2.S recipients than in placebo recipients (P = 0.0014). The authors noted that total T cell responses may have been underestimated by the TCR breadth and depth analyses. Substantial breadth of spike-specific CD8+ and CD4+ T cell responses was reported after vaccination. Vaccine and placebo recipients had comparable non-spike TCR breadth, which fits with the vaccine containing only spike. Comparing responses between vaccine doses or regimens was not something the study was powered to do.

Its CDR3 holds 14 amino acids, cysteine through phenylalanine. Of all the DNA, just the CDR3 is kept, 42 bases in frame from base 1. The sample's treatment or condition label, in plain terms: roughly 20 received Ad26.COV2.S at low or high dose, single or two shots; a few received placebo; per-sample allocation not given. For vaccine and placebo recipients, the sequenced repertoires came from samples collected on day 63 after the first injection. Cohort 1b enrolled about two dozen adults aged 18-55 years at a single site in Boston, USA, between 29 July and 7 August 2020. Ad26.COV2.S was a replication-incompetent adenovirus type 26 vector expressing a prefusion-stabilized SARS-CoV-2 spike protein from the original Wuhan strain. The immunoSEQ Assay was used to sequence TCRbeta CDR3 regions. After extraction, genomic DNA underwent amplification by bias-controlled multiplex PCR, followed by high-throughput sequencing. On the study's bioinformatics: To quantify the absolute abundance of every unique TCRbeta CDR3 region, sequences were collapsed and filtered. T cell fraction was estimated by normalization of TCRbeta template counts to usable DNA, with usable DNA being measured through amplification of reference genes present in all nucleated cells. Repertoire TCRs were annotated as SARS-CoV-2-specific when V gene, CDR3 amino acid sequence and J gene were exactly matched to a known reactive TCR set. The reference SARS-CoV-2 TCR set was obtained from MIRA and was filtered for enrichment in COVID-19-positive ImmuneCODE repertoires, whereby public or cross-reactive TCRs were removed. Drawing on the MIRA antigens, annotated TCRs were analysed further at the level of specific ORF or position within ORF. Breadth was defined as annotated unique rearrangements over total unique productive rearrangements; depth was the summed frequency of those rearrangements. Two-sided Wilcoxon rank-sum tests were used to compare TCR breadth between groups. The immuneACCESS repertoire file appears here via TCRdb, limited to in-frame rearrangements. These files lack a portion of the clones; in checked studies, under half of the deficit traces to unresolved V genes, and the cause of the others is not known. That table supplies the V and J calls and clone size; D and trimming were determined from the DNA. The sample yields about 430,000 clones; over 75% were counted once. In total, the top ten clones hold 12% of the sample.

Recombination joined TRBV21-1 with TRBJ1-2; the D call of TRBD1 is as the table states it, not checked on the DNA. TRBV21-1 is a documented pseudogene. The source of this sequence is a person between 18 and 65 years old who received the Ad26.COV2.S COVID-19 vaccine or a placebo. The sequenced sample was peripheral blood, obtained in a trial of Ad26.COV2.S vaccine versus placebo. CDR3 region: CASSRSDKAYGYTF. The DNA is TGTGCCAGCAGCAGATCGGACAAGGCGTATGGCTACACCTTC.